One and the same sample provided the 24 T cell receptor beta chains below, sequenced in a study of tissue T cells after allogeneic stem cell transplantation. The table came from immunoSEQ multiplex PCR; TCRdb's copy has only in-frame clones and leaves some out. The table has thousands of clones, around half seen once. Time point noted: mouse harvest day 7 after allogeneic transplant. Each mouse received 10^7 T-cell-depleted marrow cells plus 10^6 splenic CD5+ T cells by tail vein. The sequenced sample was lymph node tissue. The receptor source for this set is a female BALB/c mouse given C57BL/6 T cells with graft-versus-host disease after an allogeneic hematopoietic cell transplant.

This clone was found a few times. The germline and genes are mouse ones. With the read ending 1 residue before the CDR3 end, the germline J gene is used to fill in that end. The chain employs TRBV23 and TRBJ2-5; the table's D call, TRBD2, has no DNA check behind it. This CDR3 has 13 residues. Germline V gives CDR1 KGHTA, CDR2 FQNQQP. CDR3 DNA (partial): TGCTCCAGCAGTCTGGGGAGAGGAGACACCCAGTAC. Protein: CSSSLGRGDTQY. The CDR3 reads in full as CSSSLGRGDTQYF.

By share of the sample, this clone is medium-sized. These gene names are mouse names. The read ends 1 residue shy of where the CDR3 ends; the end is completed using the germline J gene. V and J are TRBV2 and TRBJ2-7, with 10 nucleotides matching TRBD2. CDR1 is LGHNA and CDR2 is YSYQKL in the germline V gene. J gave up 7 bases and V 0 bases, and 6 bases lay outside the gene matches. This CDR3 has 15 amino acids. CDR3 residues: CASSQDAGGALEQYF. CDR3 DNA (partial): TGTGCCAGCAGCCAAGATGCTGGGGGGGCGCTGGAACAGTAC.

This clone is medium-sized in the sample. Here the gene names and germline are mouse. The missing CDR3 end, 1 residue past where the read stops, is filled in from the germline J gene. The chain employs TRBV13-3 and TRBJ2-7; the match to TRBD1 covers 7 bases. The germline gives CDR1 NNHDY, CDR2 SYVADS. The junction had 2 bases not matched to a gene; V was cut back by 2 bases and J by 3 bases. This CDR3 comprises 13 residues. CDR3 in amino acids: CASSDRGIYEQYF. CDR3 bases read: TGTGCCAGCAGTGACAGGGGGATCTATGAACAGTAC.

This clone was counted once. The gene symbols are mouse symbols. The read ends 1 residue before the CDR3 terminus; that terminus is restored from the germline J gene. J is TRBJ1-1 and V is TRBV16, with D unresolved. With 5 bases removed from V and 0 bases from J, the gap between germline ends came to 10 bases. CDR1 SGHSA and CDR2 FRNQAP come from the germline V gene. This CDR3 has 14 residues. The CDR3 DNA, read in part, is TGTGCAAGCAGCCCCCGACAAGCAAACACAGAAGTCTTC. Amino acids: CASSPRQANTEVF. The entire CDR3 is CASSPRQANTEVFF.

This clone showed up just a few times. The gene names given are mouse names. The missing CDR3 end, 1 residue past where the read stops, is filled in from the germline J gene. The chain has TRBV3 and TRBJ2-5; the match to TRBD1 covers 8 bases. The CDR3 has 14 amino acids. CDR1 is SNHLY and CDR2 is FYNGKV in the germline V gene (reference sequence). The ends lost 3 bases at V and 2 bases at J; junction bases unmatched: 1. The CDR3 reads CASSFQGAQDTQYF. The part of the CDR3 DNA that was read is TGTGCCAGCAGCTTCCAGGGGGCCCAAGACACCCAGTAC.

Of note for this clone: Gene names and germline refer to mouse. The DNA read from the CDR3 is TGCTCCAGCAGTCAAGACAGAAAAGACCAAGACACCCAGTAC. Protein sequence: CSSSQDRKDQDTQY. The whole CDR3 region reads CSSSQDRKDQDTQYF. The V gene is TRBV23, the J gene TRBJ2-5; no DNA check was done on the table's D call, TRBD1. With the read ending 1 residue before the CDR3 end, the germline J gene is used to fill in that end. The CDR3 covers 15 residues. Germline lookup yields CDR1 KGHTA and CDR2 FQNQQP.

About this clone: Germline and genes here are mouse. With the read ending 1 residue before the CDR3 end, the germline J gene is used to fill in that end. This rearrangement joins TRBV12-2 to TRBJ1-1; no firm D call. The CDR3 sequence is 12 residues long. The germline V and J ends were trimmed by 1 base and 4 bases, with 6 bases remaining between them. Germline V lookup: CDR1 SGHLS, CDR2 HYDKME. The sequenced part of the CDR3 DNA is TGTGCCAGCTCTCTGCAGGCCACAGAAGTCTTC. Encoded protein: CASSLQATEVF. The whole CDR3 sequence is CASSLQATEVFF. Full variable domain (remainder filled in from reference TRBV12-2 and TRBJ1-1): NSGVVQSPRYIIKGKGERSILKCIPISGHLSVAWYQQTQGQELKFFIQHYDKMERDKGNLPSRFSVQQFDDYHSEMNMSALELEDSAVYFCASSLQATEVFFGKGTRLTVV.

A remark on this clone: Gene names are mouse gene names. The CDR3 goes on 1 residue after the read ends, and that part is filled in from the germline J gene. V usage is TRBV13-1 and J usage is TRBJ2-1; 10 bases are shared with TRBD1. The CDR3 totals 14 residues. Trimming at V came to 3 bases and at J to 6 bases, leaving 3 bases not matched to a gene. The germline gives CDR1 NSHNY, CDR2 SYGAGN. The covered CDR3 bases are TGTGCCAGCAGTGCCGGGACAGGGGTTGCTGAGCAGTTC. This gives the protein CASSAGTGVAEQF. The full CDR3 protein is CASSAGTGVAEQFF.

This clone was seen more than once but under ten times. Germline and genes here are mouse. With the read ending 1 residue before the CDR3 end, the germline J gene is used to fill in that end. The chain has TRBV3 and TRBJ2-7; 11 bases map to TRBD2. V lost 2 bases and J lost 7; bases outside the gene matches: 4. This CDR3 has 14 residues. Germline values: CDR1 SNHLY, CDR2 FYNGKV (reference sequence). CDR3 in amino acids: CASSLNWGGGEQYF. The sequenced CDR3 bases are TGTGCCAGCAGCTTAAACTGGGGGGGCGGAGAACAGTAC.

As to this clone: Gene names are the mouse ones. From the germline J gene comes the end of the CDR3, since the read stops 1 residue before it. The chain is built from TRBV16 and TRBJ1-1; tentatively, D is TRBD1 (6 bases). Germline lookup yields CDR1 SGHSA and CDR2 FRNQAP. Trimming took 5 bases from V and 5 from J, leaving 9 bases between them. The CDR3 has 12 amino acids. The CDR3 bases that were read are TGTGCAAGCAGCCACGGACAGACAGAAGTCTTC. This translates into CASSHGQTEVF. The full CDR3 reads CASSHGQTEVFF.

With regard to this clone: Gene names denote mouse genes. The read terminates 1 residue before the CDR3 end, so the remaining end is supplied by the germline J gene. This sequence joins TRBV19 and TRBJ1-1, with 8 positions matching TRBD1. The CDR3 length is 13 residues. The germline gives CDR1 FNHDT, CDR2 SITEND (reference sequence). V trimming: 4 bases; J trimming: 3 bases; junction bases outside the gene matches: 2. This CDR3 is CASSYRGYTEVFF. The part of the CDR3 DNA that was read is TGTGCCAGCAGTTACAGGGGGTACACAGAAGTCTTC. The whole variable domain, remainder taken from reference TRBV19 and TRBJ1-1, is GGIITQTPKFLIGQEGQKLTLKCQQNFNHDTMYWYRQDSGKGLRLIYYSITENDLQKGDLSEGYDASREKKSSFSLTVTSAQKNEMAVFLCASSYRGYTEVFFGKGTRLTVV.

Note on this clone: Gene names refer to mouse genes. The read ends 1 residue early relative to the CDR3; the germline J gene fills the gap. V is TRBV12-1 and J is TRBJ1-3; D perhaps matches TRBD1 (6 bases). V lost 2 bases to trimming and J lost 0 bases, with 10 bases between them. The CDR3 covers 15 residues. Germline CDR1 is SGHSN and CDR2 is HYEKVE. CDR3 amino acids: CASSPGTYSGNTLYF. The sequenced CDR3 bases are TGTGCCAGCTCTCCCGGGACATATTCTGGAAATACGCTCTAT.

Of note for this clone: Germline and genes: mouse. The read ends 1 residue shy of where the CDR3 ends; the end is completed using the germline J gene. This chain connects TRBV3 to TRBJ2-1; D may match TRBD1 or TRBD2 (6 bases each). The CDR3 has 15 residues. Trimming took 2 bases from V and 1 from J, leaving 9 bases between them. Germline V CDR1 and CDR2: SNHLY, FYNGKV (reference sequence). The CDR3 protein is CASSLRGVNYAEQFF. Incomplete CDR3 DNA: TGTGCCAGCAGCTTAAGGGGGGTAAACTATGCTGAGCAGTTC.

Note on this clone: The germline and genes are mouse ones. The read ends 1 residue shy of where the CDR3 ends; the end is completed using the germline J gene. This chain connects TRBV13-2 to TRBJ2-1; 13 bases agree with TRBD2. The V segment lost 5 bases and the J segment 6 bases; nucleotides outside the gene matches: 2. Germline CDR1 is NNHNN and CDR2 is SYGAGS (reference sequence). This CDR3 has 14 amino acids. The CDR3 spells CASGGTGGGAEQFF. Incomplete CDR3 DNA: TGTGCCAGCGGGGGGACTGGGGGGGGTGCTGAGCAGTTC.

The sample holds one count of this clone. At one end the junction does not follow the germline gene, possibly because of a read error. The gene names given are mouse names. Read coverage stops 1 residue before the CDR3 terminus; the germline J gene supplies the remainder. This sample also contains other DNA sequences that code for the same CDR3. The genes are TRBV1 and TRBJ2-5; possible D gene TRBD1, 6 bases. The CDR3 is made up of 14 amino acids. Germline V lookup: CDR1 NSQYPW, CDR2 LRSPGD (reference sequence). CDR3 bases read: TGTACCTGCAGTGCCCGGGACAAGGGGGACACCCAGTAC. Its protein is CTCSARDKGDTQY. The whole CDR3 is CTCSARDKGDTQYF. Complete variable domain (other parts from reference TRBV1 and TRBJ2-5): VTLLEQNPRWRLVPRGQAVNLRCILKNSQYPWMSWYQQDLQKQLQWLFTLRSPGDKEVKSLPGADYLATRVTDTELRLQVANMSQGRTLYCTCSARDKGDTQYFGPGTRLLVL.

Concerning this clone: Germline and genes: mouse. CDR3 protein: CASSLDRGDTQYF. Incomplete CDR3 DNA: TGTGCAAGCAGCTTAGATAGGGGAGACACCCAGTAC. This chain links TRBV16 with TRBJ2-5, with D tentatively TRBD1 (5 bases). The read halts 1 residue ahead of the CDR3 end, with the missing end drawn from the germline J gene. V shed 0 bases and J shed 5 bases, with 6 bases lying between them. In germline, CDR1 is SGHSA, CDR2 FRNQAP. The CDR3 loop spans 13 amino acids.

Comment on this clone: Gene names and germline match the mouse. The CDR3 DNA, read in part, is TGTGCTAGCCAGGGGGCCTATGAACAGTAC. This codes for CASQGAYEQY. The full CDR3 reads CASQGAYEQYF. The J gene is TRBJ2-7, the V gene TRBV29; 7 bases align to TRBD1. The read terminates 1 residue ahead of where the CDR3 ends, so the germline J gene completes it. This CDR3 has 11 amino acids. Germline-derived CDR1 and CDR2 are MSHET and SYDVDS. The trim removed 8 bases at V and 2 bases at J, leaving 0 bases unmatched.

In regard to this clone: Germline and genes here are mouse. The CDR3 end lies 1 residue beyond the end of the read and is filled in from the germline J gene. This chain uses TRBV12-1 with TRBJ2-5, with 10 bases aligning to TRBD2. V shed 0 bases and J 6 bases; nucleotides not matched to a gene: 8. This CDR3 has 16 amino acids. Germline V CDR1 and CDR2: SGHSN, HYEKVE. This CDR3 reads CASSLESWGGADTQYF. CDR3 DNA (partial): TGTGCCAGCTCTCTCGAGTCCTGGGGGGGCGCCGACACCCAGTAC. Complete variable domain (other parts from reference TRBV12-1 and TRBJ2-5): DSGVVQSPRHIIKEKGGRSVLTCIPISGHSNVVWYQQTLGKELKFLIQHYEKVERDKGFLPSRFSVQQFDDYHSEMNMSALELEDSAMYFCASSLESWGGADTQYFGPGTRLLVL.

In the case of this clone: Genes and germline are mouse. The observed sequence ends 1 residue before the CDR3 terminus, with the missing tail filled in from the germline J gene. The V call is TRBV3, the J call TRBJ2-4; D is perhaps TRBD1 (6 bases). The CDR3 loop spans 13 amino acids. Germline CDR1 reads SNHLY; CDR2 reads FYNGKV (reference sequence). The V end lost 7 bases, the J end lost 0 bases, and 8 bases lay between the germline ends. The DNA read from the CDR3 is TGTGCCAGCAAGGACAGTAGTCAAAACACCTTGTAC. Protein product: CASKDSSQNTLY. The complete CDR3 protein is CASKDSSQNTLYF.

As regards this clone: The gene symbols are mouse symbols. The CDR3 end is not reached by the read, which stops 1 residue before it; the germline J gene fills it in. J is TRBJ2-5 and V is TRBV16; 8 nucleotides agree with TRBD2. Germline CDR1 reads SGHSA; CDR2 reads FRNQAP. The trim removed 1 base at V and 6 bases at J, leaving 3 bases unmatched. The CDR3 spans 14 residues. Incomplete CDR3 DNA: TGTGCAAGCAGCTTAGTGGCTGGGGGGGACACCCAGTAC. Its protein is CASSLVAGGDTQY. The CDR3 in full is CASSLVAGGDTQYF.

This clone was recorded a few times. Gene names are mouse gene names. Coverage ceases 1 residue before the CDR3 finishes, and the germline J gene fills in the end. V gene TRBV3 combines with J gene TRBJ2-3, with TRBD1 matching over 11 bases. The CDR3 has 14 residues. Germline values: CDR1 SNHLY, CDR2 FYNGKV (reference sequence). V lost 5 bases and J lost 6; bases outside the gene matches: 4. The CDR3 spells CASSPGDRGETLYF. The covered CDR3 bases are TGTGCCAGCAGCCCTGGGGACAGGGGGGAAACGCTGTAT.

On this clone: Gene names are mouse gene names. The read ends 1 residue shy of where the CDR3 ends; the end is completed using the germline J gene. This chain connects TRBV26 to TRBJ2-7, with D possibly TRBD2 on 6 matching bases. V lost 4 bases, J lost 5 bases, and 6 bases lay in between. The CDR3 has 11 amino acids. Germline lookup yields CDR1 KGHPV and CDR2 FQNQEV (reference sequence). The CDR3 region is CASSRGDEQYF. The CDR3 bases that were read are TGTGCCAGCAGTCGGGGGGATGAACAGTAC.

This clone ranks as large (0.1 to 1%). Gene names refer to mouse genes. With the read ending 1 residue before the CDR3 end, the germline J gene is used to fill in that end. The chain joins TRBV13-1 to TRBJ2-7; D unclear. CDR1 and CDR2 from the germline V gene are NSHNY and SYGAGN. V lost 0 bases to trimming and J lost 2 bases, with 3 bases between them. The CDR3 has 12 amino acids. The sequenced CDR3 bases are TGTGCCAGCAGTGATGCACCCTATGAACAGTAC. Protein product: CASSDAPYEQY. The CDR3, in full, reads CASSDAPYEQYF.

In the case of this clone: All gene names here are mouse names. The read finishes 1 residue shy of the CDR3 end, and the germline J gene is used to complete it. The chain has TRBV1 and TRBJ2-4; 7 nucleotides match TRBD2. Germline assignment: CDR1 NSQYPW and CDR2 LRSPGD (reference sequence). The V and J ends lost 1 base and 5 bases, in that order; junction bases with no gene match: 3. This CDR3 is built from 14 residues. The CDR3 loop reads CTCSAVWGRNTLYF. The DNA read from the CDR3 is TGCACCTGCAGTGCAGTCTGGGGGAGAAACACCTTGTAC.